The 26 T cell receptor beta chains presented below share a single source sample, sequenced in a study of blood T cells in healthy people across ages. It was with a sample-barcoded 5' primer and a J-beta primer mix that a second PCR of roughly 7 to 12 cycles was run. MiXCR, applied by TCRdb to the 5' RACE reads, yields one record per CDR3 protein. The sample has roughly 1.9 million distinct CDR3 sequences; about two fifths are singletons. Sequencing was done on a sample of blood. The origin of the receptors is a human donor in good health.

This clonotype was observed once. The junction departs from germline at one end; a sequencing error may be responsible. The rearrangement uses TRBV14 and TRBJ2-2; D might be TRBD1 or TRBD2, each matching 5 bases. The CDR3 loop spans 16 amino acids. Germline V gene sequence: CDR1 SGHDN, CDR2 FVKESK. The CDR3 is CASSVEGHFGTGELCF. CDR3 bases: TGTGCCAGCAGTGTAGAGGGGCACTTCGGCACCGGGGAGCTGTGTTTT.

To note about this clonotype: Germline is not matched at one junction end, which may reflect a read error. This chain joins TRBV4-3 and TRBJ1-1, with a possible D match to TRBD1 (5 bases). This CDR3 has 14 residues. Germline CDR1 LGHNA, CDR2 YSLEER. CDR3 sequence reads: CASRQGVMNTEAFF. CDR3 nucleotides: TGCGCCAGCAGGCAAGGGGTCATGAACACTGAAGCTTTCTTT.

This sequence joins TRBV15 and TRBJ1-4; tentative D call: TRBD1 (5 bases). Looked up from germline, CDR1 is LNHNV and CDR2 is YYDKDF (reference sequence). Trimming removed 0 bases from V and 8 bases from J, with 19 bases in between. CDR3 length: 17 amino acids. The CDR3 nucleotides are TGTGCCACCAGCAGAGAGGGAGTGGAGGGACGGAACGAAAAACTGTTTTTT. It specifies CATSREGVEGRNEKLFF.

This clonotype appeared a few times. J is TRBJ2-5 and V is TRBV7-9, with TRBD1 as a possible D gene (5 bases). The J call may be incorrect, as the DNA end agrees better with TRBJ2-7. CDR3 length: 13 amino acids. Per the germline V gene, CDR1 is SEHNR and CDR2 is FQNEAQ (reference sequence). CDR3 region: CALYSGRGYEQYF. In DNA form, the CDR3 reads TGTGCCCTATACTCGGGTAGGGGTTACGAGCAGTACTTC.

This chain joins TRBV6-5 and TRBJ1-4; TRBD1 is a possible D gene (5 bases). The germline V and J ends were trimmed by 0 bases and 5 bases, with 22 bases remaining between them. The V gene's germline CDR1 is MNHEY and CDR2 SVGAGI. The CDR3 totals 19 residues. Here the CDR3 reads CASSYSIMGRGTANEKLFF. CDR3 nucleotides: TGTGCCAGCAGTTACTCGATTATGGGGAGGGGTACCGCGAATGAAAAACTGTTTTTT.

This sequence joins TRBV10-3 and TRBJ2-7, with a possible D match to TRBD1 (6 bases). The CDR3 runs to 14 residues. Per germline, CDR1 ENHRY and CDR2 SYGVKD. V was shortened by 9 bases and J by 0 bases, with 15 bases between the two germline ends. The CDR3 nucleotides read TGTGCCATGGCAGGGGCATTCAACTCCTACGAGCAGTACTTC. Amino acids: CAMAGAFNSYEQYF.

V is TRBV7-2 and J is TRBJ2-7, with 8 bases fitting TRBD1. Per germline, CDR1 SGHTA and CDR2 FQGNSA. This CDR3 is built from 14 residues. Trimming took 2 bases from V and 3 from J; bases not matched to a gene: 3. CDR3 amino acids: CASSLLDRGYEQYF. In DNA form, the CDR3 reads TGTGCCAGCAGCTTACTAGACAGGGGCTACGAGCAGTACTTC.

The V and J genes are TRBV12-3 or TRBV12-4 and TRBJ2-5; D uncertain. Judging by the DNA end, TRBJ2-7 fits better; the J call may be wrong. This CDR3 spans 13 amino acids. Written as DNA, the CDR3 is TGTGCCAGCAGTACCGGGTCTGACTACGAGCAGTACTTC. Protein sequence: CASSTGSDYEQYF.

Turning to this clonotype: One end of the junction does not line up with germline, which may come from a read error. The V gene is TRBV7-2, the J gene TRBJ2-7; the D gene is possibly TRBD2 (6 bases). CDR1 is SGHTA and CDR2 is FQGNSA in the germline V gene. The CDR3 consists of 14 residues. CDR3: CAISPMSGRGEQYF. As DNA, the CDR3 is TGTGCCATCAGCCCAATGTCGGGGCGGGGCGAGCAGTACTTC.

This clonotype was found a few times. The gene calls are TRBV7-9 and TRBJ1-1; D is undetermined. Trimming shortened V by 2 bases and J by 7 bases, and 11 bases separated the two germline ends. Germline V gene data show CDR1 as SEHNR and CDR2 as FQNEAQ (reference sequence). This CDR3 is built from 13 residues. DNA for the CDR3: TGTGCCAGCAGCTTAATCCCACCAAGTGAAGCTTTCTTT. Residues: CASSLIPPSEAFF.

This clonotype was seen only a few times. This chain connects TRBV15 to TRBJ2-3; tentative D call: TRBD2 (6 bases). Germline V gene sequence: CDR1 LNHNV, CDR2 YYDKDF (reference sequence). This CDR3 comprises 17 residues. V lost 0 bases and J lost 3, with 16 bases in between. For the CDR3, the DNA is TGTGCCACCAGCAGAGATCTCGGGGGAACGTGGACAGATACGCAGTATTTT. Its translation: CATSRDLGGTWTDTQYF.

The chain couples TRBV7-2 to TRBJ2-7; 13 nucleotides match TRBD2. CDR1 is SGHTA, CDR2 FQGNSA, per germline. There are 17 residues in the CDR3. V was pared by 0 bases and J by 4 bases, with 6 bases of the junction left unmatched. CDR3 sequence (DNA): TGTGCCAGCAGCTTAGCCACTAGCGGGGGGGATTGGTACGAGCAGTACTTC. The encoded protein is CASSLATSGGDWYEQYF.

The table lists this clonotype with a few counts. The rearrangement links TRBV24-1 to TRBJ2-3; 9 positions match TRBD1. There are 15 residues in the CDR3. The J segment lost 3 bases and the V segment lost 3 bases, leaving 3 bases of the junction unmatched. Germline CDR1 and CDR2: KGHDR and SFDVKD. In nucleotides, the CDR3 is TGTGCCACCAGTGATCAACAGGGGGCAACAGATACGCAGTATTTT. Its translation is CATSDQQGATDTQYF.

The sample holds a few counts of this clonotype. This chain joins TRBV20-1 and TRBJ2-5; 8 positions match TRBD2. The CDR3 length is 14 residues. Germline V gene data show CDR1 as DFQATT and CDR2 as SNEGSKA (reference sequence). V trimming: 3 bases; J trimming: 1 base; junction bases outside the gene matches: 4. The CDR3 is CSASYGGAQETQYF. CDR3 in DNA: TGCAGTGCTAGTTACGGGGGGGCCCAAGAGACCCAGTACTTC.

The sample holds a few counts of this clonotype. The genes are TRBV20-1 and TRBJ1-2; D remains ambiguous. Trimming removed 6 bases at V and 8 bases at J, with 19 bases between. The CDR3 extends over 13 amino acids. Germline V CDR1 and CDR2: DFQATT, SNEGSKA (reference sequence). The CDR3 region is CSAPTSFGRGYTF. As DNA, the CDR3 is TGCAGTGCCCCAACAAGTTTCGGGAGGGGCTACACCTTC.

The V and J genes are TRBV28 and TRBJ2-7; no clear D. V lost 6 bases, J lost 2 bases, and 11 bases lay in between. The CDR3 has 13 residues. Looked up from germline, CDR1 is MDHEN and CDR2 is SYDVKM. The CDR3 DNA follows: TGTGCCAGCAGGCCAGGTGGACCCTACGAGCAGTACTTC. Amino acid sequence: CASRPGGPYEQYF.

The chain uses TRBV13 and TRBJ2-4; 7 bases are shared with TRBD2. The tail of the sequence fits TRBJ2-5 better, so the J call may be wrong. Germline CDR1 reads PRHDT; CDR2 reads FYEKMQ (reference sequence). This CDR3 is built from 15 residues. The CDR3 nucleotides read TGTGCCAGCAGCTTATCGGGGGGAACGGAAGAGACCCAGTACTTC. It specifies CASSLSGGTEETQYF.

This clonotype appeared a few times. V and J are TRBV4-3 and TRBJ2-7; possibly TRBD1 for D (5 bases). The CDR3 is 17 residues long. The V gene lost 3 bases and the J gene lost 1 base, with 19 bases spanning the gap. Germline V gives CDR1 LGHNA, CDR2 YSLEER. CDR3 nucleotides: TGCGCCAGCAGCCACTCCGTCCCAGGGTCCGGGTCCTACGAGCAGTACTTC. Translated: CASSHSVPGSGSYEQYF.

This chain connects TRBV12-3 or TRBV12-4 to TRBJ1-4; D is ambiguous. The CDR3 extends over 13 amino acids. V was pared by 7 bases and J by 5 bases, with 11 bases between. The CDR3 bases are TGTGCCAGCATGAGCGCCCCAAATGAAAAACTGTTTTTT. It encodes CASMSAPNEKLFF.

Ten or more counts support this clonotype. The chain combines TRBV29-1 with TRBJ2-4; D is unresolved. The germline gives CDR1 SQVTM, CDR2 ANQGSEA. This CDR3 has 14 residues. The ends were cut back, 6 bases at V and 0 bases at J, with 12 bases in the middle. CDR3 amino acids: CSVRRILAKNIQYF. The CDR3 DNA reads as TGCAGCGTACGACGGATACTAGCCAAAAACATTCAGTACTTC.

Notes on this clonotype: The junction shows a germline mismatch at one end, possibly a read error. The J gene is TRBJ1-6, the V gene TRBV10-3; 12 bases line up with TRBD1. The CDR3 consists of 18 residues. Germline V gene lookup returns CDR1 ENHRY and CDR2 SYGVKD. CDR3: CATSPGQGARRSNSPLHF. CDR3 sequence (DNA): TGTGCCACCAGTCCGGGACAGGGGGCGCGAAGGAGTAATTCACCCCTCCACTTT.

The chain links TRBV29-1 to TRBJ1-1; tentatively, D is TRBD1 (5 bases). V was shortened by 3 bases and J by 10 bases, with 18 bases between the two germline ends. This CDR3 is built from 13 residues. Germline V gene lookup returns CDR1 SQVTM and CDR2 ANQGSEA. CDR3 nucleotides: TGCAGCGTTGACCCCTTGAGTGGGGGGGGAGCTTTCTTT. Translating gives CSVDPLSGGGAFF.

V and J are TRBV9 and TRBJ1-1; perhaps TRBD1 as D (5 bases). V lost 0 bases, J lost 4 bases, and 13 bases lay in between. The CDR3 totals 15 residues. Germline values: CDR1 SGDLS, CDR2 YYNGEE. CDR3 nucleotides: TGTGCCAGCAGCGTAGCTCGGGGGTTGAGCACTGAAGCTTTCTTT. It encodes CASSVARGLSTEAFF.

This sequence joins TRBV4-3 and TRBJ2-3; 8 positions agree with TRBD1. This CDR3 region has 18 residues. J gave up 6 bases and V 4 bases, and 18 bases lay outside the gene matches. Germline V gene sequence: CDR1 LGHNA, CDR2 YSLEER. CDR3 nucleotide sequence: TGCGCCAGCAGCCGAACCCGGGGGACAGGCCGGACTTCGGATACGCAGTATTTT. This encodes CASSRTRGTGRTSDTQYF.

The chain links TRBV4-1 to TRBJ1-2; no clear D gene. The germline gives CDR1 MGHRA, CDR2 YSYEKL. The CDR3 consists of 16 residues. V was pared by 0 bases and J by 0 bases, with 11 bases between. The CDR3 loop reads CASSQDFQSANYGYTF. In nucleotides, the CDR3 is TGCGCCAGCAGCCAAGATTTCCAGTCTGCTAACTATGGCTACACCTTC.

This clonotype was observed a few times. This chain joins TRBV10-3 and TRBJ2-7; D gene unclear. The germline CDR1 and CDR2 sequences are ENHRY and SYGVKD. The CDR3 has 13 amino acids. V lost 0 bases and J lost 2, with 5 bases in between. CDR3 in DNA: TGTGCCATCAGTGAGTCGCTGACCTACGAGCAGTACTTC. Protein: CAISESLTYEQYF.